The present TCR beta chain was sequenced within a study of blood T cell repertoires in COVID-19. The germline CDR1 and CDR2 sequences are LNHDA and SQIVND (reference sequence). The CDR3 runs to 15 residues. With 2 bases removed from V and 5 bases from J, the gap between germline ends came to 15 bases. Original data processing: Scientists estimated how many nucleated cells there were by amplifying reference gene primers. Method: immunoSEQ multiplex PCR; TCRdb's copy keeps in-frame clones and lacks some. V, J and clone size were drawn from that table, and D and trimming were deduced from the DNA. Of about 160,000 clones detected, roughly nine tenths appear once; the ten largest clones hold about a sixth.

The specimen was peripheral blood. The gene calls are TRBV19 and TRBJ1-1, with D maybe TRBD1 (6 bases). This clonotype was obtained from a man aged 55 to 70 with active or convalescent COVID-19. CDR3 sequence reads: CASSIRRGGSTEAFF. The CDR3 coding sequence is TGTGCCAGTAGTATAAGACGGGGGGGCTCTACTGAAGCTTTCTTT.